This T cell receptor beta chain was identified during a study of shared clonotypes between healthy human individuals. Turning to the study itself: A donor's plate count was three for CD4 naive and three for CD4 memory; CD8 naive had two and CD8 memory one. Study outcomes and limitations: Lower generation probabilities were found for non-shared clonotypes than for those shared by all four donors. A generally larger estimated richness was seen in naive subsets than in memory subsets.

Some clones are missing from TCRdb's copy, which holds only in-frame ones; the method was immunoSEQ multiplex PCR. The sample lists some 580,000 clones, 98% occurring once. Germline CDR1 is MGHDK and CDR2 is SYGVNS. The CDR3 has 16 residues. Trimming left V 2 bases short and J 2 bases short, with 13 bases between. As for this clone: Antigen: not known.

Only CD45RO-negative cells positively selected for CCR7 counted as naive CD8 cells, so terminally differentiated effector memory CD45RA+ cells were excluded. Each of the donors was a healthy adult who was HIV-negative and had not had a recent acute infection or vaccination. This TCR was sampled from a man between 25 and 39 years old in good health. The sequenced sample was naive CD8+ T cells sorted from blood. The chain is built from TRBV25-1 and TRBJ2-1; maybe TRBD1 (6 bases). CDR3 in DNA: TGTGCCAGCAGTGAACCTACAGGGAATGCCTACAATGAGCAGTTCTTC. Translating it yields CASSEPTGNAYNEQFF. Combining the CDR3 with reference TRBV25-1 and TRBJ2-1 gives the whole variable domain EADIYQTPRYLVIGTGKKITLECSQTMGHDKMYWYQQDPGMELHLIHYSYGVNSTEKGDLSSESTVSRIRTEHFPLTLESARPSHTSQYLCASSEPTGNAYNEQFFGPGTRLTVL.